This TCR beta chain comes out of a study of T cell clonality in common variable immunodeficiency. Study-wide points: Authors noted CVID clonality's cause needs subpopulation repertoire sequencing.

This clone has a count of ten or more. Its target is unknown. The read ends 3 residues before the CDR3 terminus; that terminus is restored from the germline J gene. Method: immunoSEQ multiplex PCR; TCRdb's copy keeps in-frame clones and lacks some. In total the sample includes roughly 79,000 clones, none of them seen once. CDR3 size: 15 residues. The germline V gene has CDR1 LNHDA and CDR2 SQIVND (reference sequence). V lost 3 bases and J lost 5, with 13 bases in between. The chain is built from TRBV19 and TRBJ2-2; D not certain. What was sequenced was peripheral blood mononuclear cells. This receptor was identified in a person between 18 and 75 years old in good health. The CDR3 region is CASSIGPRRTGELFF. The DNA read from the CDR3 is TGTGCCAGTAGTATCGGTCCCCGCAGGACCGGGGAG.